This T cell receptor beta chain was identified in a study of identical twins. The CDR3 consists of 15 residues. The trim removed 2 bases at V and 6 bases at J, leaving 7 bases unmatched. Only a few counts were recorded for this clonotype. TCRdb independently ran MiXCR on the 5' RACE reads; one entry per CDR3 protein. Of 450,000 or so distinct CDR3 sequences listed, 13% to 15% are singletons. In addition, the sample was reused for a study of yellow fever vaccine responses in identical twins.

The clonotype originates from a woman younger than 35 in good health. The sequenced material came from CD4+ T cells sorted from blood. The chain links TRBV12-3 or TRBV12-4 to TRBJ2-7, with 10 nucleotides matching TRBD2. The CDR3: CASSLSGGAFVEQYF. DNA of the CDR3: TGTGCCAGCAGTTTAAGCGGGGGGGCATTCGTCGAGCAGTACTTC.